Listed below are T cell receptor beta chains from one sample, sequenced in a study of beta chain features in type 1 diabetes. Repertoires were generated with immunoSEQ multiplex PCR, while TCRdb's copy carries only in-frame clones and drops some. Seen here are fewer than 500,000 clones, approximately 15% observed once, and the top ten hold 0.035% to 0.04%. The specimen was naive CD4+ T cells from blood. These receptors were obtained from a man aged 25 to 45 in good health. CDR3s include the opening cysteine and the closing phenylalanine or tryptophan. A D gene is named only where the DNA matches it firmly. Some rows have no size entry. The others give once, few or many, or a class for an expanded clone.

d_call,v_call,clone_size,j_call,cdr3_nt,cdr3_aa
TRBD2,TRBV7-9,NA,TRBJ2-1,TGTGCCAGCAGCTTAGTTGCGGGGGGCAACAATGAGCAGTTCTTC,CASSLVAGGNNEQFF
TRBD2,TRBV27,NA,TRBJ2-3,TGTGCCAGCAGTCCGAGACTAGCGGGAGTCACAGATACGCAGTATTTT,CASSPRLAGVTDTQYF
TRBD2,TRBV30,NA,TRBJ2-3,TGTGCCTGGAGTGAACTAGCGGAGACCACAGATACGCAGTATTTT,CAWSELAETTDTQYF
NA,TRBV7-3,NA,TRBJ2-1,TGTGCCAGCAGCAGTGCCGGGACTGAGCAGTTCTTC,CASSSAGTEQFF
TRBD1,TRBV27,NA,TRBJ2-2,TGTGCCAGCAGGACCAGACAGGGGGCGGTCGGGGAGCTGTTTTTT,CASRTRQGAVGELFF
NA,TRBV29-1,many,TRBJ2-7,TGCAGCGTTGAAGGTTGGAACAGGGCCAATTACGAGCAGTACTTC,CSVEGWNRANYEQYF
TRBD1,TRBV19,NA,TRBJ2-5,TGTGCCAGTAGTAGACGGACAGGGGCCTCGGGGACCCAGTACTTC,CASSRRTGASGTQYF
TRBD1,TRBV5-1,NA,TRBJ1-6,TGCGCCAGCAGCGTCGGGACAGGGGGCCTTGGTTGGAATTCACCCCTCCACTTT,CASSVGTGGLGWNSPLHF
TRBD1,TRBV9,few,TRBJ2-2,TGTGCCAGCCAACAGGGGCGGCGCAAGGGGGAGCTGTTTTTT,CASQQGRRKGELFF
NA,TRBV9,NA,TRBJ2-7,TGTGCCAGCAGCGTAGCTATAGGGACCTACGAGCAGTACTTC,CASSVAIGTYEQYF
NA,TRBV30,NA,TRBJ1-2,TGTGCCTGGAGTGTACTCCCTCCCCAAGGCGGCTACACCTTC,CAWSVLPPQGGYTF
NA,TRBV7-9,NA,TRBJ2-7,TGTGCCAGCAGCTTACTCGTCCACGAGCAGTACTTC,CASSLLVHEQYF
TRBD1,TRBV7-2,NA,TRBJ2-5,TGTGCCAGCAGCTTAATGGCGCTCAGGGGGTTTGGAGAGACCCAGTACTTC,CASSLMALRGFGETQYF
NA,TRBV10-3,few,TRBJ2-7,TGTGCCATCAGGGGGGCCTACGAGCAGTACTTC,CAIRGAYEQYF
NA,TRBV5-1,many,TRBJ2-1,TGCGCCAGCAGCTCATTAGACTCGGGCAATGAGCAGTTCTTC,CASSSLDSGNEQFF
TRBD1,TRBV7-2,NA,TRBJ2-7,TGTGCCAGCAGCCAGGGACAGGAGTACGAGCAGTACTTC,CASSQGQEYEQYF
NA,TRBV7-2,few,TRBJ2-5,TGTGCCAGCAGCTTAGCCCTAGCGACAGGGACCCAGTACTTC,CASSLALATGTQYF
NA,TRBV7-3,NA,TRBJ1-1,TGTGCCAGCAGCTTAGGTAGGAACACTGAAGCTTTCTTT,CASSLGRNTEAFF
NA,TRBV29-1,few,TRBJ2-1,TGCAGCGGGGTGGGATCTGGCTACAATGAGCAGTTCTTC,CSGVGSGYNEQFF
NA,TRBV5-4,NA,TRBJ2-1,TGTGCCAGCAGCCCCCTGAGCGATAGAGGGAATGAGCAGTTCTTC,CASSPLSDRGNEQFF
NA,TRBV10-3,NA,TRBJ2-1,TGTGCCATCGCCGGGACCCACAACAATGAGCAGTTCTTC,CAIAGTHNNEQFF
TRBD1,TRBV7-6,few,TRBJ2-5,TGTGCCAGCAGCTTACCGGGACAGAATCAAGAGACCCAGTACTTC,CASSLPGQNQETQYF
TRBD2,TRBV9,NA,TRBJ2-2,TGTGCCAGCAGCGTAGGTAGCGGGAGAGGCACCGGGGAGCTGTTTTTT,CASSVGSGRGTGELFF
TRBD2,TRBV5-1,NA,TRBJ2-6,TGCGCCAGCAGCTCGACTAGCGGAAGCTCTGGGGCCAACGTCCTGACTTTC,CASSSTSGSSGANVLTF
NA,TRBV9,few,TRBJ2-3,TGTGCCAGCAGCGTAGACAGCGGCACAGATACGCAGTATTTT,CASSVDSGTDTQYF
NA,TRBV5-1,NA,TRBJ1-1,TGCGCCAGCAGCTTACTGGGGGCGGACACTGAAGCTTTCTTT,CASSLLGADTEAFF
NA,TRBV30,many,TRBJ1-1,TGTGCCTGGAGTGTCAAACCTAACACTGAAGCTTTCTTT,CAWSVKPNTEAFF
NA,TRBV4-3,NA,TRBJ1-2,TGCGCCAGCAGCCAAGATAGAGCCAGCCTGAACTTC,CASSQDRASLNF
NA,TRBV5-1,few,TRBJ2-1,TGCGCCAGCAGCTTGGAGGGGAGTTGGGATGAGCAGTTCTTC,CASSLEGSWDEQFF
TRBD2,TRBV7-2,few,TRBJ2-7,TGTGCCAGCAGCTCCCGATCGGGGGGAACCTACGAGCAGTACTTC,CASSSRSGGTYEQYF
NA,TRBV5-6,NA,TRBJ2-1,TGTGCCAGCAGCTTGGGGGGTGAGCAGTTCTTC,CASSLGGEQFF
NA,TRBV5-1,NA,TRBJ1-2,TGCGCCAGCAGAAAGAGTCAAGGGGACGGCTACACCTTC,CASRKSQGDGYTF
NA,TRBV4-3,NA,TRBJ2-3,TGCGCCAGCAGCCAAGGATCCCCTGGCTCTTCTAGCACAGATACGCAGTATTTT,CASSQGSPGSSSTDTQYF
NA,TRBV9,few,TRBJ1-6,TGTGCCAGCAGCGTAGAGACCGATAATTCACCCCTCCACTTT,CASSVETDNSPLHF
NA,TRBV7-9,NA,TRBJ2-3,TGTGCCAGCAGCTTGGCAAAGGATACGCAGTATTTT,CASSLAKDTQYF
NA,TRBV7-9,few,TRBJ1-1,TGTGCCAGCAAGCCGGACATGGGGCGGGCTGAAGCTTTCTTT,CASKPDMGRAEAFF
NA,TRBV29-1,NA,TRBJ2-7,TGCAGCGTGCGAGGGGCCGAGCAGTACTTC,CSVRGAEQYF
NA,TRBV6-5,NA,TRBJ1-2,TGTGCCAGCAGTTCACAGGGTGTAGCTAACTATGGCTACACCTTC,CASSSQGVANYGYTF
TRBD2,TRBV4-1,few,TRBJ2-1,TGCGCCAGCAGCCAAGAACGTCTAGCGGGGGCTGACAATGAGCAGTTCTTC,CASSQERLAGADNEQFF
NA,TRBV7-6,NA,TRBJ2-3,TGTGCCAGCAGCCCCACCTCTAGCGCTCTAGGCACAGATACGCAGTATTTT,CASSPTSSALGTDTQYF
NA,TRBV5-1,few,TRBJ2-1,TGCGCCAGCAGGTCCGACAGCCACGAGCAGTTCTTC,CASRSDSHEQFF
TRBD1,TRBV5-4,few,TRBJ2-4,TGTGCCAGCAGCGTGGGACAGGGGACGAACATTCAGTACTTC,CASSVGQGTNIQYF
TRBD1,TRBV7-2,NA,TRBJ1-2,TGTGCCAGCAGCTCAATTGACAGGGGGCTATGGGCTAACTATGGCTACACCTTC,CASSSIDRGLWANYGYTF
NA,TRBV2,few,TRBJ2-7,TGTGCCAGCAAAAGCCTGAGAACCTACGAGCAGTACTTC,CASKSLRTYEQYF
TRBD1,TRBV2,NA,TRBJ2-6,TGTGCCAGCACCGGGACAGCCCTGAGCTCTGGGGCCAACGTCCTGACTTTC,CASTGTALSSGANVLTF
TRBD1,TRBV9,few,TRBJ2-1,TGTGCCAGCAGCGGCCCCGGACAGGCACTTGGGCAGTTCTTC,CASSGPGQALGQFF
NA,TRBV29-1,NA,TRBJ1-2,TGCAGCGTGGAGGGGTGGAGGAACTATGGCTACACCTTC,CSVEGWRNYGYTF
NA,TRBV29-1,NA,TRBJ1-2,TGCAGCGTTGAAAGACATTCTAACTATGGCTACACCTTC,CSVERHSNYGYTF
NA,TRBV25-1,NA,TRBJ2-1,TGTGCCAGCAGTGAATCCTATAGGGGCTCGGGGTACAATGAGCAGTTCTTC,CASSESYRGSGYNEQFF
NA,TRBV7-9,many,TRBJ1-6,TGTGCCAGCAGCATCAGGGGAGACTCACCCCTCCACTTT,CASSIRGDSPLHF
NA,TRBV4-2,NA,TRBJ1-1,TGTGCCAGCAGCCAAGACTGGGGTCTAACGAACACTGAAGCTTTCTTT,CASSQDWGLTNTEAFF
NA,TRBV18,few,TRBJ2-5,TGTGCCAGCTCACCATCCGGGCAAGAGACCCAGTACTTC,CASSPSGQETQYF
NA,TRBV20-1,few,TRBJ2-5,TGCAGTGCTGGGAACCAAGAGACCCAGTACTTC,CSAGNQETQYF
TRBD2,TRBV15,few,TRBJ2-3,TGTGCCACCAGCACGCGGGGGGGCAGTTCGGATACGCAGTATTTT,CATSTRGGSSDTQYF
NA,TRBV10-3,NA,TRBJ2-1,TGTGCCATCACCCAGGGGGGCAATGAGCAGCTCTTC,CAITQGGNEQLF
NA,TRBV15,few,TRBJ2-5,TGTGCCACCAGCAGAGGGACTCAAGAGACCCAGTACTTC,CATSRGTQETQYF
NA,TRBV7-2,NA,TRBJ1-3,TGTGCCAGCTTGGGGAGTGTGAACTCTGGAAACACCATATATTTT,CASLGSVNSGNTIYF
NA,TRBV7-2,NA,TRBJ2-3,TGTGCCAGCAGCTTAATTGTTACGGGTAGCACAGATACGCAGTATTTT,CASSLIVTGSTDTQYF
TRBD2,TRBV4-3,NA,TRBJ2-3,TGCGCCAGCAGCCAAGCTCCCCAACTAGCGGGAGGCACAGATACGCAGTATTTT,CASSQAPQLAGGTDTQYF